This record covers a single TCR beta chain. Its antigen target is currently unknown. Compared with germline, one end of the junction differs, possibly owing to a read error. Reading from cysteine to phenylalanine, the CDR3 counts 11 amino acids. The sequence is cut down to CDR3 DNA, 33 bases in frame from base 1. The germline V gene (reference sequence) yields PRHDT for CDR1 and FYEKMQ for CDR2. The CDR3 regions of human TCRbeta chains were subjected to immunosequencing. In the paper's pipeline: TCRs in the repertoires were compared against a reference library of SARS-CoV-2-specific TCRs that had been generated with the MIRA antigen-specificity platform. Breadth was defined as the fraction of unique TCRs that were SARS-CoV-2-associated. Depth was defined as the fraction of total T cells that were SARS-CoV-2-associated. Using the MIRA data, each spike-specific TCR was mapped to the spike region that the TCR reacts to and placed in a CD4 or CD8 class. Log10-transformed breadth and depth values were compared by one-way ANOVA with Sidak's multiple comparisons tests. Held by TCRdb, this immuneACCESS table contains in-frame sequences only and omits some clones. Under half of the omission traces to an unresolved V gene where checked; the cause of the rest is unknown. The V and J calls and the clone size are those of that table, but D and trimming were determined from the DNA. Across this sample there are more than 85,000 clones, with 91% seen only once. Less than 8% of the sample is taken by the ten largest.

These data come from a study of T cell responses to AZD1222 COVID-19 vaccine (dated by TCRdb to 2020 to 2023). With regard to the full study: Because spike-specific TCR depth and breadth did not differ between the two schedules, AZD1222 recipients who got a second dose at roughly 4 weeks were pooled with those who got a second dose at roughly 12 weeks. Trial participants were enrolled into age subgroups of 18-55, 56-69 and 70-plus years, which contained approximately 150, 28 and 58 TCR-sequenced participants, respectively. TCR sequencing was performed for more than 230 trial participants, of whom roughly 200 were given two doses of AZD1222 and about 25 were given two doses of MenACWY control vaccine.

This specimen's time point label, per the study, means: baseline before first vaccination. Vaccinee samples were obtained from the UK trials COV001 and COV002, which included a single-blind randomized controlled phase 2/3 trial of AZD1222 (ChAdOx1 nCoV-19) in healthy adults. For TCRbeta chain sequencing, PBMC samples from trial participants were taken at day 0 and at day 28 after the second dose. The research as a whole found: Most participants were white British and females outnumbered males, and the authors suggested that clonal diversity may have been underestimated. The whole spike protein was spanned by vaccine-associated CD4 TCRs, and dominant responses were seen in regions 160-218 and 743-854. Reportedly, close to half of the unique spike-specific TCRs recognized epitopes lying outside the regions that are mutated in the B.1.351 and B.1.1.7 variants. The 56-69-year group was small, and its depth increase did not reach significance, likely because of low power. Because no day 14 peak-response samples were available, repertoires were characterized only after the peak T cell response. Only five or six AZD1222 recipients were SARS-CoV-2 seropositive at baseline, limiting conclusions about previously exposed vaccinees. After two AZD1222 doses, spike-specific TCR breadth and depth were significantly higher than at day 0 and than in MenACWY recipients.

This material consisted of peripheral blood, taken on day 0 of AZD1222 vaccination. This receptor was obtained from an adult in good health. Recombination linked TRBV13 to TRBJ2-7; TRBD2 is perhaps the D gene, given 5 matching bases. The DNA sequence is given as TGTGCCAGCAGCCGCTACGGACTGCCCCACTTC. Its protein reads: CASSRYGLPHF.